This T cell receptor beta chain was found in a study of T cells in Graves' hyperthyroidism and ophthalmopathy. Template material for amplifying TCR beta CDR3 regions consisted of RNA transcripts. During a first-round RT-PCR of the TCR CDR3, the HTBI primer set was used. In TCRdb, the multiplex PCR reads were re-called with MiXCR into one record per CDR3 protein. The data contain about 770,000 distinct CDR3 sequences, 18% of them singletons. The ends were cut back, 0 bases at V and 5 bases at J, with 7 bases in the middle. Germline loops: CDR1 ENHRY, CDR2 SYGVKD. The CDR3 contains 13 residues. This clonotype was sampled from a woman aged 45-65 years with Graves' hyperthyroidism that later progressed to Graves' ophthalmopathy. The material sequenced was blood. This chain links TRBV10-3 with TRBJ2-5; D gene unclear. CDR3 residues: CAISESSFETQYF. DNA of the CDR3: TGTGCCATCAGTGAGTCGAGTTTCGAGACCCAGTACTTC.